This TCR beta chain was profiled in a study of T-cell reconstitution after alpha-beta-depleted transplantation in children. Study-level results: Newly produced T cells mostly accounted for T-cell counts and diversity one year post-transplant. Reportedly, roughly two months post-transplant, alpha-beta T cells arose from several hundred expanded graft clones. Surviving recipient T cells and thymic progenitors underlay high day-60 TCRbeta diversity in some patients.

With respect to this clonotype: Its antigen is unknown.

The CDR3 is 16 amino acids. CDR1 is KGHDR and CDR2 is SFDVKD in the germline V gene. The trim removed 3 bases at V and 5 bases at J, leaving 9 bases unmatched. TCRbeta library preparation incorporated unique molecular identifiers. From the PCR reads, TCRdb called clonotypes with MiXCR, one entry per CDR3 protein. Of hundreds of thousands of distinct CDR3 sequences in the sample, over 10% were seen once. The clonotype was recovered from a male patient between 5 and 17 years old who had a stem cell transplant for acute myeloid leukemia, so the T cells may come from the graft donor. This sequence joins TRBV24-1 and TRBJ2-7, with 10 bases fitting TRBD2. Here the sequenced sample was PBMCs, mostly from graft donor cells, taken 360 days after TCRalphabeta/CD19-depleted stem cell transplant. CDR3 DNA: TGTGCCACCAGTGATGGACGAGCGGGGGGGTGGAACGAGCAGTACTTC. Its translation: CATSDGRAGGWNEQYF.